The clone carrying this TCR beta chain was recorded at least ten times. CDR1 and CDR2 (germline): SGHTA, FQGNSA. This CDR3 has 14 amino acids. V was shortened by 2 bases and J by 6 bases, with 11 bases between the two germline ends. Amplification of TCR alpha and beta CDR3 regions from RNA used iRepertoire nested multiplex PCR. TCRdb re-analysed the multiplex PCR reads in MiXCR, keeping a single row per CDR3 protein. The data show around 190,000 distinct CDR3 sequences, with around 40% seen just once and 5% to 5.5% held by the top ten. The data stem from a study of glioma-infiltrating T cells. This TCR was sampled from a human donor with low-grade glioma or glioblastoma, undergoing nonglioma brain surgery, or in good health (not recorded which). What was sequenced was glioma tissue, nonneoplastic brain tissue, or PBMCs (not recorded which). The chain links TRBV7-2 to TRBJ2-4; D might be TRBD2 (6 bases). The CDR3: CASSLLGGGNIQYF. The CDR3 DNA sequence: TGTGCCAGCAGCTTATTGGGAGGTGGAAACATTCAGTACTTC. Full variable domain (remainder filled in from reference TRBV7-2 and TRBJ2-4): GAGVSQSPSNKVTEKGKDVELRCDPISGHTALYWYRQSLGQGLEFLIYFQGNSAPDKSGLPSDRFSAERTGGSVSTLTIQRTQQEDSAVYLCASSLLGGGNIQYFGAGTRLSVL.